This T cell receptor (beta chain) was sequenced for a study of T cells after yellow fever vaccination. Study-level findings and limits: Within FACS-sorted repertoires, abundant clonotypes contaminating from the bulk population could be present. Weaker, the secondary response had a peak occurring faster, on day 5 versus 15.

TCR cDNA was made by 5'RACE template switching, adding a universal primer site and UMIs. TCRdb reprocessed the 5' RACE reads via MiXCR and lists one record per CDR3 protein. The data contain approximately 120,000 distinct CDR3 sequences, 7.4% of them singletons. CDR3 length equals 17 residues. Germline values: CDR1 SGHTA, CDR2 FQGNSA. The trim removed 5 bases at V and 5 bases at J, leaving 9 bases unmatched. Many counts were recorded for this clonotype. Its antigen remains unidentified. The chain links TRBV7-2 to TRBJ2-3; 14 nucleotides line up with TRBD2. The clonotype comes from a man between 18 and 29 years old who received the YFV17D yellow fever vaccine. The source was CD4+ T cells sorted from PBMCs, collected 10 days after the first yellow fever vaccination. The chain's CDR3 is CASSPPGLAGGGDTQYF. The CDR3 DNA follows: TGTGCCAGCAGCCCCCCCGGACTAGCGGGGGGTGGAGATACGCAGTATTTT. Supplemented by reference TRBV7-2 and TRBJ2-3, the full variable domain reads GAGVSQSPSNKVTEKGKDVELRCDPISGHTALYWYRQSLGQGLEFLIYFQGNSAPDKSGLPSDRFSAERTGGSVSTLTIQRTQQEDSAVYLCASSPPGLAGGGDTQYFGPGTRLTVL.